The clone carrying this T cell receptor beta chain came up a few times. Antigen: not known. The data were obtained in a study of early T cells in non-severe SARS-CoV-2 infection. Whole-study context: Bulk RNA isolated from unsorted whole blood underwent sequencing; chains were not paired. Study conclusions and caveats: Anti-spike CD8 responses were favored by VDJdb matching, which missed private and CD4 specificities.

Individual cDNA molecules were tagged with unique molecular identifiers, the study reported. TCRdb re-called the 5' RACE reads with MiXCR, one entry per CDR3 protein. The sample consists of about 110,000 distinct CDR3 sequences, around 10% of them appearing once. Per the germline V gene, CDR1 is SGDLS and CDR2 is YYNGEE. This CDR3 is built from 13 residues. Trimming removed 3 bases at V and 9 bases at J, with 13 bases between. V usage is TRBV9 and J usage is TRBJ2-1; D possibly uses TRBD1 or TRBD2 (5 bases each). This TCR was sampled from an adult who was a healthcare worker with PCR-confirmed SARS-CoV-2 infection or an uninfected control (not recorded which). The sequenced sample consisted of whole blood. CDR3 nucleotide sequence: TGTGCCAGCAGCGGTAATTCGGGGACTGAGCAGTTCTTC. Translated: CASSGNSGTEQFF.